This T cell receptor (beta chain) appears in the sequencing data of a study of immune characterization of retroperitoneal liposarcoma. TCRdb re-called the PCR reads through MiXCR, storing one row per CDR3 protein. Found here are about 11,000 distinct CDR3 sequences, 50% of them singletons; the top ten hold under 11%. This clonotype was seen a single time. The J segment lost 2 bases and the V segment lost 0 bases, leaving 7 bases of the junction unmatched. The CDR3 loop spans 17 amino acids. Germline V gives CDR1 SGHAT, CDR2 FQNNGV. The J gene is TRBJ2-3, the V gene TRBV11-2; 8 bases fit TRBD2. The sequence derives from a female donor with retroperitoneal liposarcoma. Sequences were obtained from tumor tissue. CDR3 sequence reads: CASSLEVGRGATDTQYF. The CDR3, as DNA: TGTGCCAGCAGCTTAGAGGTCGGGCGGGGGGCCACAGATACGCAGTATTTT.